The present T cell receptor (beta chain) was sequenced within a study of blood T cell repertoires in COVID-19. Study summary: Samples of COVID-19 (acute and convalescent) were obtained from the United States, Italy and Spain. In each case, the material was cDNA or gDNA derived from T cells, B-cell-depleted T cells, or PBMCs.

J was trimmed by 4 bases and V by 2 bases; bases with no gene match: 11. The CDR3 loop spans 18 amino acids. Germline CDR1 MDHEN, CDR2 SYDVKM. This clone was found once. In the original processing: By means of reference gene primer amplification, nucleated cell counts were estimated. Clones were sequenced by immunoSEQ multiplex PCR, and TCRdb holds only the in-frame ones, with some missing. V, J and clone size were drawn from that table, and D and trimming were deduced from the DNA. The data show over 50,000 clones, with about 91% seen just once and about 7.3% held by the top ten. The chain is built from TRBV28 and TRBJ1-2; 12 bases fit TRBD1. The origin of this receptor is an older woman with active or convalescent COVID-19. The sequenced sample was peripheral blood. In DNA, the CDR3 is TGTGCCAGCAGTTTAAGTCCGGGGGGACAGGGGGCCTTCTATGGCTACACCTTC. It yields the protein CASSLSPGGQGAFYGYTF.